This record covers a single TCR beta chain. Antigen: not known. The source of the sample is a study of cytomegalovirus exposure and HLA in healthy donors. At collection, donors were nominally healthy, but unrecorded immune exposures were probable. V was cut by 4 bases and J by 9 bases, with 16 bases left in between. The germline gives CDR1 MNHNS, CDR2 SASEGT. The CDR3 has 14 amino acids. In the PCR, 60 Vbeta and 13 Jbeta primers were used. The assay was immunoSEQ multiplex PCR, and TCRdb's table has in-frame clones only and misses some. This sample has around 110,000 clones, with around 83% found just once. Whole-study results and caveats: Other equally common chains were less clonally expanded than HLA-associated TCR beta chains, a later analysis showed. When analyzed later, the rates of TCR association showed variation by HLA locus, with DRB1 the most and HLA-C the fewest. Prior analysis indicated that the majority of TCR beta V segments exhibited productivity approximately 87% or approximately 30% of the time.

J is TRBJ2-1 and V is TRBV6-1; possibly TRBD1 for D (5 bases). Sequencing input: PBMCs. This TCR came from a man aged 25 to 45 in good health and CMV-seropositive. The CDR3 loop is CASSGRGKAGEQFF. CDR3 nucleotide sequence: TGTGCCAGCAGTGGAAGGGGCAAAGCAGGTGAGCAGTTCTTC.